This TCR beta chain was observed in a study of beta chain features in type 1 diabetes. Whole-study findings and limits: The cDNA sequencing approach could over-represent high-TCR-expressing cells.

This CDR3 comprises 17 residues. The germline V gene encodes CDR1 SGHNT and CDR2 YYREEE (reference sequence). Trimming took 0 bases from V and 10 from J; bases not matched to a gene: 13. Investigators reverse transcribed all isolated RNA, so they sequenced expressed TCRB transcripts. TCRdb keeps only in-frame clones here, not all; method: immunoSEQ multiplex PCR. The sample lists some 270,000 clones, 12% to 15% occurring once. This clone was seen only a few times. Its target is not known. This chain connects TRBV5-4 to TRBJ2-3, with 11 bases aligning to TRBD2. This clonotype was sampled from a middle-aged woman in good health. Sequencing was carried out using naive CD4+ T cells from blood. CDR3 sequence: CASSLESSGGAAGAQYF. As DNA, the CDR3 is TGTGCCAGCAGCTTGGAGAGTAGCGGGGGGGCCGCGGGTGCGCAGTATTTT.